This note documents a single TCR beta chain sequence. Its antigen remains undetermined. Nothing much larger sits one base from this clone, and base qualities are not available. The library was produced with 5' RACE. Sequencing took place on a NextSeq 500. The TCR library protocol attached unique molecular identifiers to individual cDNA molecules to correct for sequencing error and PCR bias. Sequencing covered both TCR alpha and beta chains, and within each sample the abundances of alpha and beta sequences were tightly co-correlated. Per the original workflow: Decombinator V4 was used to annotate TCR sequences for V gene, J gene and CDR3. TCRs were defined as expanded if a significant change between any two time points was detected under a Poisson model with p below 0.0001. TCR abundances were normalised to the total number of TCRs sequenced per sample and expressed as counts per million. MAIT TCRs were defined by TRAV1-2 paired with TRAJ12, TRAJ20 or TRAJ33, and iNKT TCRs by TRAV10 paired with TRAJ18. VDJdb, accessed 1 November 2021, was searched for CMV, EBV and SARS-CoV-2 annotated TCRs, excluding TCRs annotated for multiple antigens. Clones were called with MiXCR by TCRdb after fastp trimmed the public reads at Q25, and only in-frame beta chains were retained. Rows are unified per CDR3 protein, each entry keeping the most common DNA and genes. TCRdb assigned the V and J calls; the authors' analysis was not used. The sample records 70,000 or so distinct CDR3 sequences, more than 9% of which are singletons. The ten most abundant clones make up roughly 1.7% of the sample.

The CDR3 goes from the cysteine to the phenylalanine over 15 residues. Only the CDR3 DNA stays, 45 bases, in frame from base 1. The junction carries 14 bases between V and J, which are trimmed by 0 bases and 8 bases respectively. The germline V gene encodes CDR1 SGHTS and CDR2 YDEGEE. A case-control design nested within a healthcare worker cohort in London, UK, was used, with weekly nasopharyngeal swab PCR tests and blood sampling performed. Healthcare workers were recruited between 23 and 31 March 2020, during the week of the UK lockdown, and were followed weekly for up to about 15 weeks. The sample comes from a study of early T cells in non-severe SARS-CoV-2 infection (dated by TCRdb to the early 2020s). A note on the overall study: Because TCR sequencing was done on bulk RNA from unsorted whole blood, the alpha and beta chains could not be paired.

Overall study results and their limits: VDJdb matching was skewed toward anti-spike CD8 responses, so virus-specific expansions were likely underestimated and private and CD4 specificities were missed.

The sample consisted of whole blood. The source of this sequence is an adult who was a healthcare worker with PCR-confirmed SARS-CoV-2 infection or an uninfected control (not recorded which). The rearrangement joined TRBV5-8 to TRBJ1-4; the D gene is possibly TRBD1, with 5 bases matching. The CDR3 protein is CASSLGSGSREKLFF. The DNA sequence is given as TGTGCCAGCAGCTTGGGGTCAGGGAGTCGGGAAAAACTGTTTTTT.